These 6 T cell receptor beta chains originate from one sample sequenced in a study of shared clonotypes between healthy human individuals. The data were produced by immunoSEQ multiplex PCR, yet TCRdb's version contains in-frame clones alone and is incomplete. The data contain over a million clones, roughly 96% of them singletons. The sequenced material came from naive CD4+ T cells sorted from blood. Subset in this sample: CD45RA+ positively selected. The receptors originated from a young man in good health.

This clone occurred a few times. The rearrangement uses TRBV11-2 and TRBJ2-7; D is possibly TRBD2 (6 bases). This CDR3 has 11 amino acids. Germline V gene data show CDR1 as SGHAT and CDR2 as FQNNGV. The DNA for the CDR3 is TGTGACCCCAAGGGGACTTACGAGCAGTACTTC. It yields the protein CDPKGTYEQYF.

The rearrangement links TRBV6-5 to TRBJ1-5; 7 positions match TRBD1. This CDR3 has 13 amino acids. Germline lookup yields CDR1 MNHEY and CDR2 SVGAGI. Trimming removed 5 bases from V and 3 bases from J; junction bases left unmatched: 1. Here the CDR3 DNA reads TGTGCCAGCAGTGGGACAGACAATCAGCCCCAGCATTTT. Translation: CASSGTDNQPQHF.

The CDR3 loop reads CASSQRQGRGYTF. DNA for the CDR3: TGTGCCAGCAGCCAGAGACAGGGGCGTGGCTACACCTTC. This chain connects TRBV7-3 to TRBJ1-2; 8 bases agree with TRBD1. The CDR3 runs to 13 residues. Unmatched junction bases numbered 6, after V lost 5 bases and J lost 7 bases. Germline CDR1 SGHTA, CDR2 FQGTGA.

The V call is TRBV11-2, the J call TRBJ2-5; 7 bases match TRBD2. There are 16 residues in the CDR3. With 5 bases clipped from V and 4 bases from J, the junction kept 13 bases outside the gene matches. CDR1 is SGHAT, CDR2 FQNNGV, per germline. CDR3 in amino acids: CASSGRGVALLETQYF. The CDR3 DNA sequence: TGTGCCAGCAGCGGACGGGGGGTTGCCCTCTTAGAGACCCAGTACTTC. The full variable domain, with the rest looked up from reference TRBV11-2 and TRBJ2-5, is EAGVAQSPRYKIIEKRQSVAFWCNPISGHATLYWYQQILGQGPKLLIQFQNNGVVDDSQLPKDRFSAERLKGVDSTLKIQPAKLEDSAVYLCASSGRGVALLETQYFGPGTRLLVL.

The rearrangement joins TRBV14 to TRBJ1-3; the D gene is possibly TRBD1 (5 bases). Per germline, CDR1 SGHDN and CDR2 FVKESK. The CDR3 totals 16 residues. V lost 2 bases and J lost 0, with 11 bases in between. The CDR3 sequence is CASSQRWGDSGNTIYF. Written as DNA, the CDR3 is TGTGCCAGCAGCCAAAGATGGGGCGACTCTGGAAACACCATATATTTT.

V is TRBV5-1 and J is TRBJ2-7; 13 bases line up with TRBD2. J gave up 3 bases and V 2 bases, and 8 bases lay outside the gene matches. CDR3 size: 17 residues. CDR1 is SGHRS, CDR2 YFSETQ, per germline. CDR3 bases: TGCGCCAGCAGCTTACAATTTGGACTAGCGGGAGACTACGAGCAGTACTTC. This sequence encodes CASSLQFGLAGDYEQYF.